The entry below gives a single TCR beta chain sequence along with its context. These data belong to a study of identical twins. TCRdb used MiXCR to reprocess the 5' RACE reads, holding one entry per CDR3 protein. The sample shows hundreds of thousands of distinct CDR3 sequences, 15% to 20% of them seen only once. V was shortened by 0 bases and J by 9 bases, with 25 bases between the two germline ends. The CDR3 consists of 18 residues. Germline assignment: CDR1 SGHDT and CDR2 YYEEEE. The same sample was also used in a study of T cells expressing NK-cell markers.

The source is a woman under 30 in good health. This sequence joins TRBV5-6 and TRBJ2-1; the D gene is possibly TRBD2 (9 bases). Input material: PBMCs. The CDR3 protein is CASSLDRGGGLAAFEQFF. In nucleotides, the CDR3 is TGTGCCAGCAGCTTGGACAGGGGGGGGGGACTAGCTGCCTTTGAGCAGTTCTTC. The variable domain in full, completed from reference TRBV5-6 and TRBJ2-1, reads DAGVTQSPTHLIKTRGQQVTLRCSPKSGHDTVSWYQQALGQGPQFIFQYYEEEERQRGNFPDRFSGHQFPNYSSELNVNALLLGDSALYLCASSLDRGGGLAAFEQFFGPGTRLTVL.